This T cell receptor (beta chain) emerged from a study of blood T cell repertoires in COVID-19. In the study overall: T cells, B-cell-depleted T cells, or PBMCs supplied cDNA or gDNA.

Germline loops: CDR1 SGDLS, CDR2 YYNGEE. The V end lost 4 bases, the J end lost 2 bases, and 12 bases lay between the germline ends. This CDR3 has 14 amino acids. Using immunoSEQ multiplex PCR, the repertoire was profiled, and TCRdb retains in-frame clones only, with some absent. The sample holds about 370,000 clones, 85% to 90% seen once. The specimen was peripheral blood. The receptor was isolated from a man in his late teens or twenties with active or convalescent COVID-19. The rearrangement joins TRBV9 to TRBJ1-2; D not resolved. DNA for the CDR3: TGTGCCAGCAGCCCAGATGGAGGAAACTATGGCTACACCTTC. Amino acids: CASSPDGGNYGYTF.